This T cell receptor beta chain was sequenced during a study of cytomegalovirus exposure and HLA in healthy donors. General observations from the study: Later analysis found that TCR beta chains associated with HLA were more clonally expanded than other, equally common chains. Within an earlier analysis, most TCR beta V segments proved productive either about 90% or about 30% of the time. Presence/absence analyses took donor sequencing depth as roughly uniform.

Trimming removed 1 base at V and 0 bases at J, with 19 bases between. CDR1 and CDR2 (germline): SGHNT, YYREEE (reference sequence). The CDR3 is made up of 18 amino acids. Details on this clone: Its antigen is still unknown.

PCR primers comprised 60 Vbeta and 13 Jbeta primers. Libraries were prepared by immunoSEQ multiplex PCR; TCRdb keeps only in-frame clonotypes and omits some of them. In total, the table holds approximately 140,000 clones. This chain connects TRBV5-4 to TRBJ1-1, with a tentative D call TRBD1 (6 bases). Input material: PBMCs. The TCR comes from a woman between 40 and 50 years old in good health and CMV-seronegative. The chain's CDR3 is CASSLRGGRTLMNTEAFF. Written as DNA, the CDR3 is TGTGCCAGCAGCTTGAGGGGGGGCAGGACCCTCATGAACACTGAAGCTTTCTTT.